These 18 T cell receptor beta chains share one sample of origin, sequenced in a study of blood T cell repertoires in COVID-19. Clones were sequenced by immunoSEQ multiplex PCR, and TCRdb holds only the in-frame ones, with some missing. The repertoire holds around 97,000 clones, with around 87% as singletons. Sequenced input: peripheral blood. These receptors all come from a human donor in a cohort sampled during active COVID-19.

This clone appeared a single time. This chain uses TRBV10-2 with TRBJ2-7; D uncertain. This CDR3 spans 13 amino acids. Germline CDR1 is WSHSY and CDR2 is SAAADI. With 0 bases removed from V and 3 bases from J, the gap between germline ends came to 6 bases. The CDR3 protein is CASSESRIYEQYF. CDR3 nucleotides: TGCGCCAGCAGTGAGTCTAGAATCTACGAGCAGTACTTC.

The chain combines TRBV15 with TRBJ1-2; 11 nucleotides match TRBD1. V was clipped by 1 base and J by 4 bases; unmatched bases: 5. Germline CDR1 reads LNHNV; CDR2 reads YYDKDF (reference sequence). The CDR3 consists of 16 residues. The CDR3 spells CATSRVGTGGSYGYTF. CDR3 in DNA: TGTGCCACCAGCAGAGTTGGGACAGGGGGTTCCTATGGCTACACCTTC.

The gene calls are TRBV2 and TRBJ1-2; D is unresolved. The CDR3 extends over 13 amino acids. Trimming pared 0 bases from V and 5 bases from J, leaving 7 bases between. Germline V gene lookup returns CDR1 SNHLY and CDR2 FYNNEI. The CDR3 spells CASSEASKYGYTF. CDR3 nucleotide sequence: TGTGCCAGCAGTGAAGCGAGCAAGTATGGCTACACCTTC.

The chain combines TRBV7-2 with TRBJ1-5; D remains ambiguous. The CDR3 spans 14 residues. The V end was cut by 8 bases, the J end by 5 bases, with 16 bases between. The germline gives CDR1 SGHTA, CDR2 FQGNSA. The CDR3 bases are TGTGCCAGCCGCCCTGCCCTAGGCGATCAGCCCCAGCATTTT. It yields the protein CASRPALGDQPQHF.

This rearrangement joins TRBV7-2 to TRBJ2-3; TRBD1 matches 7 bases. The V and J ends lost 5 bases and 1 base, in that order; junction bases with no gene match: 6. This CDR3 spans 15 amino acids. The germline V gene has CDR1 SGHTA and CDR2 FQGNSA. CDR3 amino acids: CASSPQTGRTDTQYF. CDR3 bases: TGTGCCAGCAGCCCCCAGACAGGGCGCACAGATACGCAGTATTTT.

The genes are TRBV9 and TRBJ2-1, with D possibly matching TRBD1 (6 bases). V shed 2 bases and J shed 8 bases, with 20 bases lying between them. The germline CDR1 and CDR2 sequences are SGDLS and YYNGEE. The CDR3 loop spans 16 amino acids. CDR3 in DNA: TGTGCCAGCAGCGTCAAAATAAGTGCGTCAGGGGATGAGCAGTTCTTC. Its translation is CASSVKISASGDEQFF.

The CDR3 region is CATSLVRGPEAFF. The CDR3 DNA reads TGTGCCACCAGTCTTGTAAGGGGGCCTGAAGCTTTCTTT. The rearrangement links TRBV15 to TRBJ1-1, with 7 bases fitting TRBD1. The length of the CDR3 is 13 residues. Germline trimming cut 6 bases from V and 6 bases from J; bases unmatched to any gene: 7. Germline V gene sequence: CDR1 LNHNV, CDR2 YYDKDF (reference sequence).

This chain uses TRBV7-9 with TRBJ2-7; 7 bases map to TRBD1. J lost 7 bases, V lost 3 bases, and 9 bases had no gene match. Germline V gene sequence: CDR1 SEHNR, CDR2 FQNEAQ (reference sequence). The CDR3 runs 14 residues. The CDR3 loop is CASSFGQGVSEQYF. In nucleotides, the CDR3 is TGTGCCAGCAGCTTCGGCCAGGGGGTATCAGAGCAGTACTTC. The whole variable domain, filled in from reference TRBV7-9 and TRBJ2-7, reads DTGVSQNPRHKITKRGQNVTFRCDPISEHNRLYWYRQTLGQGPEFLTYFQNEAQLEKSRLLSDRFSAERPKGSFSTLEIQRTEQGDSAMYLCASSFGQGVSEQYFGPGTRLTVT.

The chain carries TRBV5-8 and TRBJ1-4, with D unclear. Germline V gene sequence: CDR1 SGHTS, CDR2 YDEGEE. The CDR3 contains 12 residues. V lost 4 bases and J lost 7, with 8 bases in between. The chain's CDR3 is CASSMRGEKLFF. For the CDR3, the DNA is TGTGCCAGCAGCATGAGAGGTGAAAAACTGTTTTTT.

CDR3 nucleotides: TGTGCCAGCAGTTTATTCCAGCGGGAGACCCAGTACTTC. Translation gives CASSLFQRETQYF. The chain is built from TRBV28 and TRBJ2-5, with D perhaps matching TRBD2 (5 bases). Trimming removed 1 base at V and 5 bases at J, with 8 bases between. The CDR3 has 13 amino acids. Germline loops: CDR1 MDHEN, CDR2 SYDVKM. The variable domain in full, with the rest retrieved from reference TRBV28 and TRBJ2-5, is DVKVTQSSRYLVKRTGEKVFLECVQDMDHENMFWYRQDPGLGLRLIYFSYDVKMKEKGDIPEGYSVSREKKERFSLILESASTNQTSMYLCASSLFQRETQYFGPGTRLLVL.

V and J are TRBV9 and TRBJ2-1, with no clear D. The V end lost 0 bases, the J end lost 6 bases, and 10 bases lay between the germline ends. The V gene's germline CDR1 is SGDLS and CDR2 YYNGEE. The CDR3 is 14 residues long. The CDR3 DNA reads TGTGCCAGCAGCGTAGTTGGTAGTGGCAATGAGCAGTTCTTC. Translation: CASSVVGSGNEQFF.

V usage is TRBV28 and J usage is TRBJ2-1; 8 bases map to TRBD1. The CDR3 is made up of 14 amino acids. Germline V gives CDR1 MDHEN, CDR2 SYDVKM. Trimming at V came to 10 bases and at J to 4 bases, leaving 9 bases not matched to a gene. In DNA form, the CDR3 reads TGTGCCATCCTAGGACAGGGTAATTACAATGAGCAGTTCTTC. As protein: CAILGQGNYNEQFF.

The chain joins TRBV7-2 to TRBJ2-1, with a tentative D call TRBD1 (6 bases). The CDR3 is 14 residues long. CDR1 and CDR2 from the germline V gene are SGHTA and FQGNSA. Trimming removed 5 bases at V and 5 bases at J, with 13 bases between. CDR3 region: CASSPVGTNNEQFF. CDR3 sequence (DNA): TGTGCCAGCAGCCCCGTGGGGACAAACAATGAGCAGTTCTTC.

The genes are TRBV7-2 and TRBJ2-1, with TRBD2 matching over 8 bases. Germline values: CDR1 SGHTA, CDR2 FQGNSA. CDR3 size: 13 residues. After removal of 5 bases from V and 11 bases from J, the junction contained 8 bases not matched to a gene. CDR3 sequence reads: CASSLGLDAKQFF. CDR3 nucleotide sequence: TGTGCCAGCAGCCTGGGACTAGATGCCAAGCAGTTCTTC.

This clone was seen only once. The rearrangement links TRBV12-3 or TRBV12-4 to TRBJ2-5; no definite D call. The CDR3 totals 11 residues. The V gene lost 6 bases and the J gene lost 5 bases, with 7 bases spanning the gap. CDR3 in DNA: TGTGCCAGCAGCTTGCGGGAGACCCAGTACTTC. Translation gives CASSLRETQYF.

The J gene is TRBJ2-3, the V gene TRBV18; 14 nucleotides line up with TRBD2. Germline CDR1 and CDR2: KGHSH and LQKENI. After removal of 4 bases from V and 2 bases from J, the junction contained 8 bases not matched to a gene. The CDR3 runs to 18 residues. The CDR3 loop is CASSLGTSGSLVTDTQYF. In DNA form, the CDR3 reads TGTGCCAGCTCACTCGGGACTAGCGGGAGTTTAGTCACAGATACGCAGTATTTT.

CDR3 coding DNA: TGTGCCAGCAGTGAACAGGGGGCGCGCGAGCAGTACTTC. Translated, it gives CASSEQGAREQYF. J is TRBJ2-7 and V is TRBV6-1; 8 bases map to TRBD1. Germline V gene data show CDR1 as MNHNS and CDR2 as SASEGT. The J segment lost 6 bases and the V segment lost 2 bases, leaving 3 bases of the junction unmatched. This CDR3 has 13 amino acids.

As to this clone: At one end, the junction sequence differs from germline, possibly due to a read error. The chain couples TRBV7-2 to TRBJ2-7; 8 nucleotides align to TRBD1. CDR1 SGHTA and CDR2 FQGNSA come from the germline V gene. This CDR3 spans 13 amino acids. The CDR3 coding sequence is TGTGCCAGCAGCTTGGTACTAAACAGGGGGATCGACTTC. This encodes CASSLVLNRGIDF. The full variable domain, its missing parts supplied by reference TRBV7-2 and TRBJ2-7, is GAGVSQSPSNKVTEKGKDVELRCDPISGHTALYWYRQSLGQGLEFLIYFQGNSAPDKSGLPSDRFSAERTGGSVSTLTIQRTQQEDSAVYLCASSLVLNRGIDFGPGTRLTVT.